The 27 T cell receptor beta chains given below trace back to one sample, sequenced in a study of T cells in Graves' hyperthyroidism and ophthalmopathy. Amplification of TCR beta CDR3 regions used RNA as the template. HTBI primers were employed in a first-round RT-PCR of the TCR CDR3. TCRdb reprocessed the multiplex PCR reads with MiXCR, giving one entry per CDR3 protein. Found here are around 420,000 distinct CDR3 sequences, approximately 15% of them singletons; the top ten hold about 5%. Sequencing used blood. The receptors derive from a young woman with Graves' hyperthyroidism.

There are many counts of this clonotype. The chain has TRBV7-6 and TRBJ2-1, with 8 bases matching TRBD2. With 1 base clipped from V and 5 bases from J, the junction kept 10 bases outside the gene matches. CDR3 length equals 17 residues. Germline CDR1 SGHVS, CDR2 FNYEAQ. The CDR3 spells CASSLVPESGSHNEQFF. DNA of the CDR3: TGTGCCAGCAGCTTAGTTCCGGAGAGCGGGAGCCACAATGAGCAGTTCTTC.

With regard to this clonotype: A much larger clone differs by one base, so this may be a read error. The J gene is TRBJ2-1, the V gene TRBV7-2; 7 positions match TRBD2. Germline trimming cut 0 bases from V and 2 bases from J; bases unmatched to any gene: 4. The CDR3 length is 16 residues. Germline V CDR1 and CDR2: SGHTA, FQGNSA. DNA for the CDR3: TGTACCAGCAGCTTAGCCCCTAGCGGAGCCTACAATGAGCAGTTCTTC. It specifies CTSSLAPSGAYNEQFF.

This chain uses TRBV20-1 with TRBJ2-7; D ambiguous. The ends were cut back, 6 bases at V and 2 bases at J, with 17 bases in the middle. Germline loops: CDR1 DFQATT, CDR2 SNEGSKA (reference sequence). The CDR3 sequence is 14 residues long. The CDR3 reads CSAIDADRPYEQYF. The CDR3 coding sequence is TGCAGTGCCATAGACGCGGACCGACCCTACGAGCAGTACTTC.

This clonotype was observed at least ten times. The J gene is TRBJ2-7, the V gene TRBV6-1; D possibly corresponds to TRBD1 (6 bases). Trimming left V 10 bases short and J 6 bases short, with 16 bases between. The germline CDR1 and CDR2 sequences are MNHNS and SASEGT. CDR3 length: 12 residues. CDR3 residues: CATQQGAIEQYF. CDR3 nucleotide sequence: TGTGCCACACAACAGGGAGCGATCGAGCAGTACTTC.

This clonotype came up a few times. The chain's CDR3 is CASSLVGTRWFF. CDR3 bases: TGTGCCAGCAGCTTAGTTGGGACTAGATGGTTCTTC. The chain is built from TRBV7-2 and TRBJ2-1; 8 bases are a match to TRBD2. Trimming removed 1 base from V and 15 bases from J; junction bases left unmatched: 5. CDR1 SGHTA and CDR2 FQGNSA come from the germline V gene. The CDR3 runs 12 residues. The full variable domain, completed using reference TRBV7-2 and TRBJ2-1, is GAGVSQSPSNKVTEKGKDVELRCDPISGHTALYWYRQSLGQGLEFLIYFQGNSAPDKSGLPSDRFSAERTGGSVSTLTIQRTQQEDSAVYLCASSLVGTRWFFGPGTRLTVL.

As for this clonotype: Compared with germline, one end of the junction differs, possibly owing to a read error. V and J are TRBV28 and TRBJ1-5; D is perhaps TRBD1 (5 bases). Germline V gene data show CDR1 as MDHEN and CDR2 as SYDVKM. CDR3 length equals 15 residues. The DNA for the CDR3 is TGTGCCAGCAGTTCCACGAAGGGGCCGAATCAGCCCCAGGATTTT. Translation: CASSSTKGPNQPQDF.

Details on this clonotype: This sequence may be a read error, since a much larger clone differs from it by one base. This chain links TRBV7-2 with TRBJ1-5; TRBD1 matches 8 bases. Germline values: CDR1 SGHTA, CDR2 FQGNSA. The CDR3 runs to 15 residues. J lost 4 bases, V lost 9 bases, and 11 bases had no gene match. CDR3 bases: TGTACCAGTAGCCCTGGACAGGGTAGGAATCAGCCCCAGCATTTT. It is translated as CTSSPGQGRNQPQHF.

Comment on this clonotype: A read error may be the cause here, since a much bigger clone is one base away. The chain employs TRBV2 and TRBJ2-4; no definite D call. The V gene lost 1 base and the J gene lost 9 bases, with 10 bases spanning the gap. Germline loops: CDR1 SNHLY, CDR2 FYNNEI. CDR3 length equals 13 residues. In nucleotides, the CDR3 is TGTGCCAGCAGTGAAGAGGAGACAAGCATTCAGTACTTC. It codes for CASSEEETSIQYF.

This clonotype was seen ten or more times. The rearrangement joins TRBV12-3 or TRBV12-4 to TRBJ1-3; D gene unclear. This CDR3 has 13 residues. V was shortened by 5 bases and J by 3 bases, with 8 bases between the two germline ends. This CDR3 is CASSLGGGNTIYF. The CDR3 coding sequence is TGTGCCAGCAGTCTAGGAGGTGGAAACACCATATATTTT.

This clonotype occurred many times. The chain employs TRBV27 and TRBJ2-7; TRBD2 is a possible D gene (6 bases). The CDR3 sequence is 15 residues long. The V gene lost 2 bases and the J gene lost 3 bases, with 14 bases spanning the gap. Germline CDR1 MNHEY, CDR2 SMNVEV (reference sequence). This CDR3 reads CASSLTVYSGYEQYF. The CDR3 DNA is TGTGCCAGCAGTTTAACGGTGTATAGCGGCTACGAGCAGTACTTC.

This clonotype was found many times. The chain uses TRBV30 and TRBJ2-7; D is perhaps TRBD1 or TRBD2 (5 bases each). Germline V gene lookup returns CDR1 GTSNPN and CDR2 SVGIG (reference sequence). The CDR3 runs 14 residues. V lost 6 bases and J lost 1, with 16 bases in between. In DNA form, the CDR3 reads TGTGCCTGCACGGATCGGGACGCATCCTACGAGCAGTACTTC. Protein sequence: CACTDRDASYEQYF.

The chain has TRBV29-1 and TRBJ2-2; a weak D match, TRBD2 (6 bases). Germline CDR1 SQVTM, CDR2 ANQGSEA. Trimming pared 4 bases from V and 6 bases from J, leaving 12 bases between. The CDR3 is made up of 13 amino acids. The CDR3, as DNA: TGCAGCGTTGCTTCAGTAGCGGCCGGGGAGCTGTTTTTT. Translated: CSVASVAAGELFF.

In this sample, this clonotype turned up many times. This sequence joins TRBV28 and TRBJ1-5; 9 bases agree with TRBD1. The CDR3 runs to 14 residues. Trimming at V came to 6 bases and at J to 6 bases, leaving 6 bases not matched to a gene. Germline CDR1 reads MDHEN; CDR2 reads SYDVKM. CDR3 coding DNA: TGTGCCAGCAGAGCCGGACAGGGGATTCAGCCCCAGCATTTT. This sequence encodes CASRAGQGIQPQHF.

CDR3 coding DNA: TGTGCCAGCAGCGGACTAGCGGGAGGGCGCGAGCAGTTCTTC. This translates into CASSGLAGGREQFF. V and J are TRBV7-8 and TRBJ2-1; TRBD2 matches 15 bases. Unmatched junction bases numbered 3, after V lost 5 bases and J lost 10 bases. Germline CDR1 and CDR2: SGHVS and FQNEAQ. The length of the CDR3 is 14 residues. The full variable domain, its missing parts supplied by reference TRBV7-8 and TRBJ2-1, is GAGVSQSPRYKVAKRGQDVALRCDPISGHVSLFWYQQALGQGPEFLTYFQNEAQLDKSGLPSDRFFAERPEGSVSTLKIQRTQQEDSAVYLCASSGLAGGREQFFGPGTRLTVL.

This clonotype came up a few times. J is TRBJ2-7 and V is TRBV29-1; 7 bases align to TRBD1. Looked up from germline, CDR1 is SQVTM and CDR2 is ANQGSEA. The junction had 5 bases not matched to a gene; V was cut back by 4 bases and J by 5 bases. The CDR3 is 12 amino acids. The CDR3 loop is CSVVGDSHEQYF. The CDR3 DNA reads TGCAGCGTTGTAGGGGACAGCCACGAGCAGTACTTC.

At least ten counts were recorded for this clonotype. The chain carries TRBV20-1 and TRBJ2-7; 9 bases fit TRBD1. This CDR3 has 13 amino acids. The V gene end was trimmed by 1 base and the J gene end by 3 bases; junction bases not matched to a gene: 1. Per the germline V gene, CDR1 is DFQATT and CDR2 is SNEGSKA (reference sequence). The CDR3 loop is CSARGDRDYEQYF. As DNA, the CDR3 is TGCAGTGCTAGAGGGGACAGGGACTACGAGCAGTACTTC.

This clonotype was seen many times. This sequence joins TRBV7-9 and TRBJ2-1, with D perhaps TRBD2 (5 bases). V was shortened by 5 bases and J by 0 bases, with 11 bases between the two germline ends. The CDR3 runs 15 residues. The germline V gene encodes CDR1 SEHNR and CDR2 FQNEAQ (reference sequence). The CDR3 bases are TGTGCCAGCAGCCCAGGAGGCTCCTCCTACAATGAGCAGTTCTTC. Translating it yields CASSPGGSSYNEQFF.

Ten or more counts support this clonotype. V is TRBV6-1 and J is TRBJ1-6; TRBD1 matches at 10 bases. Germline trimming cut 6 bases from V and 9 bases from J; bases unmatched to any gene: 5. This CDR3 is built from 14 residues. CDR1 MNHNS and CDR2 SASEGT come from the germline V gene. CDR3 sequence reads: CASRIDRGPSPLHF. The CDR3 region has the DNA TGTGCCAGCAGGATCGACAGGGGGCCTTCACCCCTCCACTTT.

This clonotype was seen many times. The chain recombines TRBV15 with TRBJ2-5, with unresolved D. The CDR3 consists of 14 residues. The germline V gene encodes CDR1 LNHNV and CDR2 YYDKDF (reference sequence). Trimming stripped 1 base from V and 2 bases from J, with 8 bases between. The CDR3: CATSRVGNQETQYF. The CDR3 DNA follows: TGTGCCACCAGCAGAGTAGGGAATCAAGAGACCCAGTACTTC.

This clonotype has a count of ten or more. V usage is TRBV12-3 or TRBV12-4 and J usage is TRBJ2-3; 8 bases map to TRBD2. This CDR3 is 15 amino acids long. V lost 2 bases, J lost 4 bases, and 5 bases stayed unmatched. CDR3 sequence (DNA): TGTGCCAGCAGTTTATACGGGAGGGCCCCAGATACGCAGTATTTT. Translation: CASSLYGRAPDTQYF.

Details on this clonotype: A read error is likely, as this CDR3 ends without the conserved phenylalanine or tryptophan. This chain joins TRBV27 and TRBJ1-1; TRBD1 matches 9 bases. V lost 6 bases and J lost 0; bases outside the gene matches: 11. Germline CDR1 reads MNHEY; CDR2 reads SMNVEV (reference sequence). The CDR3 covers 17 residues. CDR3 DNA: TGTGCCAGCAGCCCCAGGGGACAGGGATACATGAACACTGAAGCTTTCCTT. It codes for CASSPRGQGYMNTEAFL.

This clonotype has ten or more counts. The rearrangement links TRBV6-2 or TRBV6-3 to TRBJ1-1; tentative D call: TRBD1 (5 bases). The CDR3 is 15 residues long. Per the germline V gene, CDR1 is MNHEY and CDR2 is SVGEGT. V was clipped by 2 bases and J by 1 base, with 11 bases between them. CDR3 loop: CASSYTRQKNTEAFF. The DNA of the CDR3 is TGTGCCAGCAGTTACACTCGACAGAAGAACACTGAAGCTTTCTTT.

V gene TRBV29-1 combines with J gene TRBJ1-1; TRBD1 matches at 8 bases. V dropped 6 bases and J dropped 2; count of bases not matched to a gene: 2. This CDR3 has 12 residues. CDR1 SQVTM and CDR2 ANQGSEA come from the germline V gene. The CDR3: CSVQGVNTEAFF. For the CDR3, the DNA is TGCAGCGTACAGGGGGTAAACACTGAAGCTTTCTTT.

For this clonotype: A much larger clone differs by one base, so this may be a read error. The V call is TRBV20-1, the J call TRBJ1-5; no clear D gene. Trimming removed 0 bases from V and 9 bases from J, with 9 bases in between. The CDR3 covers 12 residues. Germline V gene data show CDR1 as DFQATT and CDR2 as SNEGSKA (reference sequence). The CDR3 region has the DNA TGCAGTGCTAGAGATCTAGAGCGGCCCCAGCATTTT. Amino acids: CSARDLERPQHF.

This clonotype was seen at least ten times. The genes are TRBV5-1 and TRBJ2-3, with 9 bases identical to TRBD2. J lost 1 base, V lost 0 bases, and 0 bases had no gene match. From germline, CDR1 is SGHRS and CDR2 YFSETQ. The length of the CDR3 is 15 residues. The CDR3 DNA follows: TGCGCCAGCAGCTTGGGGACTAGCGGCACAGATACGCAGTATTTT. The encoded protein is CASSLGTSGTDTQYF.

This clonotype was seen only a few times. CDR3 in DNA: TGTGCCAGCAGTTACTCTCGGGGGTACTACGAGCAGTACTTC. Translation gives CASSYSRGYYEQYF. This rearrangement joins TRBV6-5 to TRBJ2-7; possibly TRBD2 for D (6 bases). The V gene's germline CDR1 is MNHEY and CDR2 SVGAGI. Between the trimmed V and J ends, which lost 0 bases and 3 bases, there was a span of 9 bases. CDR3 size: 14 residues.

Ten or more counts support this clonotype. The chain couples TRBV20-1 to TRBJ2-7, with 7 bases identical to TRBD2. Germline CDR1 and CDR2: DFQATT and SNEGSKA (reference sequence). V lost 3 bases, J lost 0 bases, and 5 bases stayed unmatched. The CDR3 covers 14 residues. CDR3 in DNA: TGCAGTGCTAGCGGGAGGATAGCCTCCTACGAGCAGTACTTC. It codes for CSASGRIASYEQYF.